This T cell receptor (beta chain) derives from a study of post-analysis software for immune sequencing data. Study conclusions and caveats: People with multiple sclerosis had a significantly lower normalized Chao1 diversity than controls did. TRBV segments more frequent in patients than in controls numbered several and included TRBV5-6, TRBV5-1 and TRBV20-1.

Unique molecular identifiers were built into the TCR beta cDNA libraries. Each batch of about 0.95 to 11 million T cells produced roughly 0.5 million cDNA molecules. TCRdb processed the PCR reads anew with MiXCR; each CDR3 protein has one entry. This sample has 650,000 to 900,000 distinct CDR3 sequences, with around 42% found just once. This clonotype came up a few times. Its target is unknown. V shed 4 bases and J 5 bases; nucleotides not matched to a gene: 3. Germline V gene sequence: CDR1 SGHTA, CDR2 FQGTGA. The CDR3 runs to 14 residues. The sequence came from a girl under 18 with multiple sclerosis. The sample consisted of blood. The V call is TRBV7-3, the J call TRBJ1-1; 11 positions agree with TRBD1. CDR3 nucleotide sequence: TGTGCCAGCAGCTCCGGGACAGGGGGGACTGAAGCTTTCTTT. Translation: CASSSGTGGTEAFF.